Listed here is a single TCR beta chain. Its antigen remains unidentified. This entry belongs to a study of PD-1 blockade in classical Hodgkin lymphoma. With no exception, relapse followed autologous stem cell transplantation in all patients, and brentuximab vedotin exposure varied. Purification of CD4+ T cells from thawed PBMCs was achieved by magnetic negative selection. V lost 3 bases to trimming and J lost 5 bases; unmatched junction nucleotides: 10. CDR1 SGHNT and CDR2 YYREEE come from the germline V gene (reference sequence). CDR3 size: 18 residues. Points from the study as a whole: Excluded were patients who started nivolumab under 1 year after ASCT, a group that had lower diversity. Patients who responded completely had about the same baseline diversity as newly diagnosed patients.

Assay used: immunoSEQ multiplex PCR; TCRdb lists only in-frame clones, some missing. The profile covers some 17,000 clones, with around four fifths appearing a single time and 1% taken by the ten largest. This chain connects TRBV5-4 to TRBJ2-2, with 13 bases that match TRBD2. This material consisted of CD4+ T cells from blood, taken at baseline. The sequence came from a human donor with classical Hodgkin lymphoma. As DNA, the CDR3 is TGTGCCAGCAGCTCCGGGACTAGCGGGGTCCGAGGGACCGGGGAGCTGTTTTTT. It is translated as CASSSGTSGVRGTGELFF.